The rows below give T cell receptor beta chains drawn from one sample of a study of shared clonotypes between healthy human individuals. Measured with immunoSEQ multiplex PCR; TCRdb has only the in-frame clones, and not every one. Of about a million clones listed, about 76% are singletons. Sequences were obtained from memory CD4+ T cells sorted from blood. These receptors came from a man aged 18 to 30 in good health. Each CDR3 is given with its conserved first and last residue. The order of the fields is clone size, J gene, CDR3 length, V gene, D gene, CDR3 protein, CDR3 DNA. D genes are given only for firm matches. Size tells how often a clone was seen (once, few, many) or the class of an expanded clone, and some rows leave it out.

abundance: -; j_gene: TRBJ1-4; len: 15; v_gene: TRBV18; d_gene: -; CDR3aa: CASSPPGATYEKLFF; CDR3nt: TGTGCCAGCTCACCACCGGGCGCTACCTATGAAAAACTGTTTTTT
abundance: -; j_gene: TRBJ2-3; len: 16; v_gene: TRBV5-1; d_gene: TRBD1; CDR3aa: CASRPDRGRSTDTQYF; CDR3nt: TGCGCCAGCAGACCGGACAGGGGGCGTAGCACAGATACGCAGTATTTT
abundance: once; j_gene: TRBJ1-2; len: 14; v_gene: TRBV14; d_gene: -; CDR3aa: CASSQDSRYYGYTF; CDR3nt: TGTGCCAGCAGCCAAGACTCCCGGTACTATGGCTACACCTTC
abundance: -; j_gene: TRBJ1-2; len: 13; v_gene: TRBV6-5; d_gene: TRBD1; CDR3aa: CASSRDRVGGYTF; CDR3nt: TGTGCCAGCAGTCGAGACAGGGTCGGTGGCTACACCTTC
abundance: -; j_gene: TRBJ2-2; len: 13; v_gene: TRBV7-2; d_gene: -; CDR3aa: CASTPSWGGELFF; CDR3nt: TGTGCCAGCACCCCAAGCTGGGGCGGGGAGCTGTTTTTT
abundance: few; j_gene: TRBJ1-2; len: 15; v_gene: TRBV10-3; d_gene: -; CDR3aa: CAISEVVRSTDGYTF; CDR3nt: TGTGCCATCAGTGAGGTAGTCAGGAGTACGGATGGCTACACCTTC
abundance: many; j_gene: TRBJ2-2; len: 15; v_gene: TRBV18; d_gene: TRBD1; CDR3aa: CASSPGTGATGELFF; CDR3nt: TGTGCCAGCTCCCCCGGGACAGGAGCAACCGGGGAGCTGTTTTTT
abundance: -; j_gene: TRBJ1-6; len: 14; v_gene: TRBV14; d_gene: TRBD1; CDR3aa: CASSQEDLSGQLHF; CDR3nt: TGTGCCAGCAGCCAAGAGGACCTCTCGGGACAGCTCCACTTT
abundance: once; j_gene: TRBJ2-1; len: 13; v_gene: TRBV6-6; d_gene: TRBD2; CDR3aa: CASQTSGRDEQFF; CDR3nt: TGTGCCAGCCAGACTAGCGGGAGGGATGAGCAGTTCTTC
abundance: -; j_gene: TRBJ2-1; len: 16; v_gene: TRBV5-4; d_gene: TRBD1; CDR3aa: CASSLGGGQSYNEQFF; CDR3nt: TGTGCCAGCAGCTTGGGAGGGGGACAGAGCTACAATGAGCAGTTCTTC
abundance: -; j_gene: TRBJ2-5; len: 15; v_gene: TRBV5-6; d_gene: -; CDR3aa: CASSLSRGDAETQYF; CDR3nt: TGTGCCAGCAGCTTGTCTAGGGGGGATGCGGAGACCCAGTACTTC
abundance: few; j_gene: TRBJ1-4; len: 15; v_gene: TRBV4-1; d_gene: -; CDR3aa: CASSQVGLGNEKLFF; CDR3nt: TGCGCCAGCAGCCAAGTCGGACTAGGGAATGAAAAACTGTTTTTT
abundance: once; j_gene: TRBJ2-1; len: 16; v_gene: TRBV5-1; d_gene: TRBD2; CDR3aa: CASSFVGGSSYNEQFF; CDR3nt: TGCGCCAGCAGCTTTGTCGGGGGGAGCTCCTACAATGAGCAGTTCTTC
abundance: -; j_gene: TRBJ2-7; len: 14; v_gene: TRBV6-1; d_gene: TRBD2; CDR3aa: CASRTREGPREQYF; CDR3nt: TGTGCCAGCAGAACCCGGGAGGGCCCCCGCGAGCAGTACTTC